This T cell receptor beta chain stems from a study of technical replicates of blood from a handful of donors. Method: immunoSEQ multiplex PCR; TCRdb's copy keeps in-frame clones and lacks some. Of about 62,000 clones in the sample, roughly nine tenths were seen once. The CDR3 loop spans 19 amino acids. The junction had 15 bases not matched to a gene; V was cut back by 2 bases and J by 4 bases. Looked up from germline, CDR1 is MNHNS and CDR2 is SASEGT. The clonotype originates from a human donor in good health. Some clones in this sample may be carry-over from other donors' samples. This chain connects TRBV6-1 to TRBJ1-3; 9 positions agree with TRBD1. Sequencing used PBMCs. CDR3 region: CASSEWSREQGARGNTIYF. The CDR3 DNA is TGTGCCAGCAGTGAATGGTCCAGGGAACAGGGGGCGCGAGGAAACACCATATATTTT.